The clone carrying this TCR beta chain came up many times. Antigen specificity is unknown. The sample is drawn from a study of T cell repertoires in cytomegalovirus infection. Study context: The public TCR beta signatures pointed to both CMV infection and matching HLA type.

Germline lookup yields CDR1 SGHTA and CDR2 FQGNSA. The CDR3 covers 15 residues. The V and J ends lost 6 bases and 8 bases respectively, with 22 bases between them. TCRdb itself ran the reads through MiXCR, one entry per CDR3 protein. Found here are about 680,000 distinct CDR3 sequences, approximately 24% of them singletons; the top ten hold around 8%. Notes on the study in general: CMV-specific TCR beta clonotypes restricted by HLA-C dominated the ex vivo response. People with CMV and the relevant HLA were identified by cumulative public TCR beta family frequency.

The chain links TRBV7-2 to TRBJ1-1; D is unclear. The sequenced sample consisted of CD8+ T cells from PBMCs. The receptor's source is a human donor in good health (CMV status not recorded). Some clones in this sample may be carry-over from other donors' samples. CDR3 amino acids: CASSFISGELHEAFF. The DNA of the CDR3 is TGTGCCAGCAGTTTTATTTCGGGAGAACTCCACGAAGCTTTCTTT.